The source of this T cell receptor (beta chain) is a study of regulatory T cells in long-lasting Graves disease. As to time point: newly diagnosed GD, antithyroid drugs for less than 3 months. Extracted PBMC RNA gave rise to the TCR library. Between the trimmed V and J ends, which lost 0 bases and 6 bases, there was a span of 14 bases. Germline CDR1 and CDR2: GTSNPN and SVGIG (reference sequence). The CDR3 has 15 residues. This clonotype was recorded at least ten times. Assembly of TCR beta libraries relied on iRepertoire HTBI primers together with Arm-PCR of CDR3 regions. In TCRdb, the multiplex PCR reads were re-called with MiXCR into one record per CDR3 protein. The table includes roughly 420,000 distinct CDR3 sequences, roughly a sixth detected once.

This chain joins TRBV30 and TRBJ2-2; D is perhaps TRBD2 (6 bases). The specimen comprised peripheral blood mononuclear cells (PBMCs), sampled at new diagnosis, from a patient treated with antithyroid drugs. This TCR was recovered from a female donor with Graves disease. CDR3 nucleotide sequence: TGTGCCTGGAGTGTAACCGGGAGTGGCGCCGGGGAGCTGTTTTTT. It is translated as CAWSVTGSGAGELFF. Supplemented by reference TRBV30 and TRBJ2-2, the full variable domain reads SQTIHQWPATLVQPVGSPLSLECTVEGTSNPNLYWYRQAAGRGLQLLFYSVGIGQISSEVPQNLSASRPQDRQFILSSKKLLLSDSGFYLCAWSVTGSGAGELFFGEGSRLTVL.